The following is a T cell receptor beta chain sequence with its context. The target antigen is unknown. TCRdb's table, derived via immunoSEQ multiplex PCR, lists solely in-frame clones and lacks some. The table shows over 1.5 million clones, with roughly 98% occurring only once. This sample was taken from a study of shared clonotypes between healthy human individuals. V trimming: 11 bases; J trimming: 4 bases; junction bases outside the gene matches: 5. Looked up from germline, CDR1 is ENHRY and CDR2 is SYGVKD. CDR3 length: 13 amino acids. Study-level results: Exclusively blood specimens were collected; tissue repertoires likely differ. Expectations were that clonotype sharing among donors would be affected by sequencing depth.

The chain recombines TRBV10-3 with TRBJ2-7; TRBD2 aligns across 13 bases. The TCR sequence derives from a man aged 25-45 years in good health. The material sequenced was naive CD4+ T cells sorted from blood. Subset meaning: CD45RA+ positively selected. DNA for the CDR3: TGTGCCTTGCGGACTAGCGGGAGTTACGAGCAGTACTTC. It codes for CALRTSGSYEQYF.